This entry lists 5 T cell receptor beta chains sequenced from one sample in a study of CD8+CD57+ T cells in acquired aplastic anemia. Genomic DNA templated the TCR beta VDJ and CDR3 profiling. Via MiXCR, TCRdb re-called the reads, giving one row per CDR3 protein. The sample holds hundreds of thousands of distinct CDR3 sequences; approximately 80% are singletons and the top ten take roughly 42%. Sequenced patients had shown CD8+CD57+ cell expansion by flow cytometry. Material: sorted CD4+, CD8+, or CD8+CD57+ T cells (not recorded which) from PBMCs. All receptors derive from a human donor with aplastic anemia.

A word on this clonotype: At one end, the junction sequence differs from germline, possibly due to a read error. V and J are TRBV7-9 and TRBJ2-5, with a possible D match to TRBD1 (5 bases). This CDR3 is built from 14 residues. CDR1 and CDR2 from the germline V gene are SEHNR and FQNEAQ (reference sequence). The CDR3 coding sequence is TGTGCCAGCAGCTTAGCCCACGAGACAGAAGACACCCAGTTC. This codes for CASSLAHETEDTQF.

The chain recombines TRBV5-6 with TRBJ1-5; D might be TRBD1 (6 bases). This CDR3 contains 14 residues. Germline V gene sequence: CDR1 SGHDT, CDR2 YYEEEE. The ends were cut back, 0 bases at V and 5 bases at J, with 9 bases in the middle. The CDR3 DNA sequence: TGTGCCAGCAGCTTGGGGGGGGCCTATCAGCCCCAGCATTTT. This encodes CASSLGGAYQPQHF.

This chain's CDR3 is CASSGVGGLNTGEFF. DNA for the CDR3: TGTGCCAGCAGTGGAGTGGGGGGCTTGAACACCGGGGAGTTCTTT. V and J are TRBV7-9 and TRBJ1-1; possible D gene TRBD1, 6 bases. Germline CDR1 and CDR2: SEHNR and FQNEAQ (reference sequence). V was shortened by 6 bases and J by 14 bases, with 28 bases between the two germline ends. This CDR3 is built from 15 residues.

The chain has TRBV11-3 and TRBJ2-7; 7 bases map to TRBD1. CDR1 is SGHNT, CDR2 YENEEA, per germline. The CDR3 has 14 amino acids. V lost 5 bases to trimming and J lost 2 bases; unmatched junction nucleotides: 6. The CDR3 coding sequence is TGTGCCAGCAGCGTCCAGGGGACAGCCTACGAGCAGTACTTC. Translating it yields CASSVQGTAYEQYF. Filled out from reference TRBV11-3 and TRBJ2-7, the complete variable domain reads EAGVVQSPRYKIIEKKQPVAFWCNPISGHNTLYWYLQNLGQGPELLIRYENEEAVDDSQLPKDRFSAERLKGVDSTLKIQPAELGDSAVYLCASSVQGTAYEQYFGPGTRLTVT.

This clonotype was counted between two and nine times. It is likely a read error, because the conserved phenylalanine at the end of the CDR3 is missing. No DNA is shown, since the ends of the CDR3 on it are uncertain; the CDR3 is the one TCRdb lists. The V call is TRBV2, the J call TRBJ2-1; the D call TRBD1 from the table was never checked on the DNA. Termini included, the CDR3 measures 16 amino acids. Germline assignment: CDR1 SNHLY and CDR2 FYNNEI. The CDR3: CASGDGGTNTQYFRLG.